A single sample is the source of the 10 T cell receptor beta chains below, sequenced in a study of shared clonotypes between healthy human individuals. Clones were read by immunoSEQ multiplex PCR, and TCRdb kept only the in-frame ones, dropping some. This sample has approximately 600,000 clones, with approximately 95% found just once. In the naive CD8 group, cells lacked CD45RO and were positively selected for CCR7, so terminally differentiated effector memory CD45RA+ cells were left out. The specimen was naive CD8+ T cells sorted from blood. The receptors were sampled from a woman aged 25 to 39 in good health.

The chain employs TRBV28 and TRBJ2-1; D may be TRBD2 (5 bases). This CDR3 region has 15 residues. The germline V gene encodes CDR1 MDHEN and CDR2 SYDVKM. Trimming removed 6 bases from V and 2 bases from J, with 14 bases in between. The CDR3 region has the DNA TGTGCCAGCAGCACACTAGTAGGGACCTACAATGAGCAGTTCTTC. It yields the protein CASSTLVGTYNEQFF. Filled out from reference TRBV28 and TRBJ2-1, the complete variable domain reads DVKVTQSSRYLVKRTGEKVFLECVQDMDHENMFWYRQDPGLGLRLIYFSYDVKMKEKGDIPEGYSVSREKKERFSLILESASTNQTSMYLCASSTLVGTYNEQFFGPGTRLTVL.

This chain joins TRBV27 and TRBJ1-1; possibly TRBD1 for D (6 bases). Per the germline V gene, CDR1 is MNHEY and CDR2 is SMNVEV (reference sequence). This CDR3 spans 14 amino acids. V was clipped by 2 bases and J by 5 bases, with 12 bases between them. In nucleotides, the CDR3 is TGTGCCAGCAGTTTAGTCATAGGGGGAACTGAAGCTTTCTTT. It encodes CASSLVIGGTEAFF.

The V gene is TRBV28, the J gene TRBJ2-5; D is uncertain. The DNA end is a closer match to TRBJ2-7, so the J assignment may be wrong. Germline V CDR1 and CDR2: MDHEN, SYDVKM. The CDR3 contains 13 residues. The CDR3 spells CASSFSPPYEQYF. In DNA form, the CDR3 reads TGTGCCAGCAGTTTTTCCCCTCCGTACGAGCAGTACTTC.

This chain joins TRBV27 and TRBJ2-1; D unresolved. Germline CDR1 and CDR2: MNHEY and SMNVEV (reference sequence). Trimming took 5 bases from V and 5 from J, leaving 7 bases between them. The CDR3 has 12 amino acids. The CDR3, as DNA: TGTGCCAGCAGTCCCCTCAACAATGAGCAGTTCTTC. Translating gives CASSPLNNEQFF.

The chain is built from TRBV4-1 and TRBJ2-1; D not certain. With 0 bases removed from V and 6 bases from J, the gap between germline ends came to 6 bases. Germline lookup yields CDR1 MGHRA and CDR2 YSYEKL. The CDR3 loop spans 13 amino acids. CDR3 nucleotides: TGCGCCAGCAGCCAAGAGGCGAGCAATGAGCAGTTCTTC. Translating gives CASSQEASNEQFF.

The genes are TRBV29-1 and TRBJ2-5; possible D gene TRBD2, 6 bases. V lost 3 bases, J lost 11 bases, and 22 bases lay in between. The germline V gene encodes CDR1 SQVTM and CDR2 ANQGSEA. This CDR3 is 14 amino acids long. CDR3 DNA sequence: TGCAGCGTTGAGGGGGAGCGGGCCCGCCGGGAGCAGTACTTC. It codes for CSVEGERARREQYF. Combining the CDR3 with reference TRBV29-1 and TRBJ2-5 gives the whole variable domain SAVISQKPSRDICQRGTSLTIQCQVDSQVTMMFWYRQQPGQSLTLIATANQGSEATYESGFVIDKFPISRPNLTFSTLTVSNMSPEDSSIYLCSVEGERARREQYFGPGTRLLVL.

CDR3 sequence: CASSSWYHRESNQPQHF. In nucleotides, the CDR3 is TGCGCCAGCAGCTCTTGGTATCACCGGGAAAGCAATCAGCCCCAGCATTTT. V gene TRBV4-1 combines with J gene TRBJ1-5; D not resolved. This CDR3 comprises 17 residues. Germline-derived CDR1 and CDR2 are MGHRA and YSYEKL. V dropped 5 bases and J dropped 1 base, with 18 bases sitting between them.

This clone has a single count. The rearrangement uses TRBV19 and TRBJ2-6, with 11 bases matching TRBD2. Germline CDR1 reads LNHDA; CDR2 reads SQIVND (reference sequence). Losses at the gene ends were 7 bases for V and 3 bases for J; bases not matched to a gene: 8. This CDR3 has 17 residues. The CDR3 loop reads CASIATSGANGANVLTF. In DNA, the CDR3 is TGTGCCAGTATAGCGACTAGCGGGGCTAATGGGGCCAACGTCCTGACTTTC.

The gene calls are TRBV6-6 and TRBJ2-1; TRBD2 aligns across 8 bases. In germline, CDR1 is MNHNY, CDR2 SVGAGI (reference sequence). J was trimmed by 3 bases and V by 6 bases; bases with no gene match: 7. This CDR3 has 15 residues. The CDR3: CASRDSGRVYNEQFF. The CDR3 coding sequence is TGTGCCAGCAGGGACAGCGGGAGAGTCTACAATGAGCAGTTCTTC.

The CDR3 DNA reads TGTGCCAGCAGCCCACCGGGGGTTGATCAGCCCCAGCATTTT. This encodes CASSPPGVDQPQHF. The chain combines TRBV7-9 with TRBJ1-5, with D tentatively TRBD1 (5 bases). This CDR3 is built from 14 residues. The germline V gene encodes CDR1 SEHNR and CDR2 FQNEAQ (reference sequence). V lost 5 bases and J 5 bases, leaving 13 bases between the germline ends.